This TCR beta chain was obtained from a study of graft-versus-host responses after intestinal transplantation (dated by TCRdb to 2020 to 2023). Concerning the study at large: Multivisceral, liver-intestinal, or isolated intestinal transplants were received by the recipients. The cohort enrolled about two dozen intestinal transplant recipients, one of whom was a retransplant, and a few patients without pretransplant specimens were excluded. Every recipient was given anti-thymocyte globulin induction, followed by roughly 3 years of maintenance tacrolimus and steroids. After intestinal transplantation, graft-versus-host and host-versus-graft alloreactive T cell clones were followed in the graft, circulation and bone marrow using bulk TCR-beta CDR3 sequencing. Alloreactive clones were identified by sequencing pre-transplant mixed lymphocyte reaction products and comparing these products with unstimulated pre-transplant donor and recipient T cells. Rather than going through the commercial service, samples from three later patients were sequenced in-house on an Illumina MiSeq and processed with MiXCR. Donor T cell macrochimerism was defined as a peak of at least 4% donor T cells among recipient peripheral blood mononuclear cells.

In the first month after transplant, blood samples were collected up to 4 times, and after that at least monthly when available. V loses 4 bases at its end and J loses 4 bases; junction bases beyond the gene matches: 11. The CDR3 numbers 17 residues from cysteine through phenylalanine. The DNA shown is the 51-base CDR3, in frame from base 1. Taken from the germline V gene, the CDR1 and CDR2 loops are MDHEN and SYDVKM. Broad study findings and their caveats: The relatively low number and heterogeneity of intestinal transplant patients limited the conclusions. In patients with donor T cell macrochimerism, the allografts had high GvH to HvG T cell clonal ratios. GvH clones were detected in recipient bone marrow, and some appeared earlier in ileal mucosa or blood, consistent with an intestinal mucosal origin. Early after transplant, peak levels of circulating GvH clones were associated with declines in HvG clones.

The method behind the library was the immunoSEQ multiplex PCR assay. Adaptive Biotechnologies carried out high-throughput TCR-beta CDR3 sequencing of genomic DNA for most patients. The study's processing was this. Adaptive's ImmunoSEQ software was the source of the TCR sequencing data for approximately 18 patients, while a few other patients were processed with MiXCR and VDJtools. CDR3 nucleotide sequences shared by donor and recipient were removed because the origin of these sequences could not be assigned. At least 2-fold expansion over unstimulated cells and a minimum CFSE-low frequency of 0.002% (template counts) or 0.001% (read counts) were required for clones to be classified as alloreactive. Clones were considered mappable if detected in sequenced pre-transplant spleen, lymph node, or MLR CFSE-low populations of the donor or recipient. The cumulative frequency of alloreactive clones was calculated as a percentage of all sequences, weighted by copy number. The table comes from immuneACCESS by way of TCRdb, which keeps in-frame sequences with V and J called. Part of the clones is missing from these tables; in studies checked, under half for an unresolved V gene and the rest for unknown reasons. The DNA gave D and trimming, while V, J and clone size come from that table. For this sample the table gives roughly 40,000 clones, of which about 90% were detected only once. The ten largest clonotypes hold roughly 2.5% of the sample.

Notes on this clone: Its antigen target is currently unknown. The record has no base qualities; no much larger clone is one base away.

The V and J genes are TRBV28 and TRBJ2-1; TRBD2 aligns with 9 central bases. The clonotype comes from a human patient who received an intestinal transplant, so some T cells may come from the graft donor. Here the sequenced sample was PBMCs, taken roughly 300 days after intestinal transplant. The DNA sequence reads TGTGCCAGCAGTTCCCGTAGCGGGAGCTTAGGGTACAATGAGCAGTTCTTC. This encodes CASSSRSGSLGYNEQFF.